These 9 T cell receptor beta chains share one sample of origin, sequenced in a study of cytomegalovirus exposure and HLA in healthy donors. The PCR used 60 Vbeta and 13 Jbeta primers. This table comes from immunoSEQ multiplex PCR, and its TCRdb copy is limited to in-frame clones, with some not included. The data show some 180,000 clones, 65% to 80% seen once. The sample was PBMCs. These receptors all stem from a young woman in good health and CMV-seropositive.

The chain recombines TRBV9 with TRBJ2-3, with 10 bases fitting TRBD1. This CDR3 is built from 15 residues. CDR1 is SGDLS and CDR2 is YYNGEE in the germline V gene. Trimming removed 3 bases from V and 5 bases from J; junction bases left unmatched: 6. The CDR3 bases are TGTGCCAGCAGCGGAGGGGGACAGGGGTTAGATACGCAGTATTTT. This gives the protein CASSGGGQGLDTQYF.

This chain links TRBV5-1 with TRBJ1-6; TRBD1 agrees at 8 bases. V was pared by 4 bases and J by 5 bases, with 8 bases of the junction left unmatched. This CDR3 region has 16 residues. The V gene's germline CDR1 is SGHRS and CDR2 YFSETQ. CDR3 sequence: CASSLRTGPNNSPLHF. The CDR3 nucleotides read TGCGCCAGCAGCCTACGGACAGGGCCCAATAATTCACCCCTCCACTTT. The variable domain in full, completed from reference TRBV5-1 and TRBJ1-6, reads KAGVTQTPRYLIKTRGQQVTLSCSPISGHRSVSWYQQTPGQGLQFLFEYFSETQRNKGNFPGRFSGRQFSNSRSEMNVSTLELGDSALYLCASSLRTGPNNSPLHFGNGTRLTVT.

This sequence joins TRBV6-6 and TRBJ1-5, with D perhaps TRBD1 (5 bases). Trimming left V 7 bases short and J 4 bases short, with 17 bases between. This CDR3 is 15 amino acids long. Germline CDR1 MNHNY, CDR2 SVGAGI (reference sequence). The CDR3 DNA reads TGTGCCAGCAAGACGACAGCTACAGGAAATCAGCCCCAGCATTTT. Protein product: CASKTTATGNQPQHF.

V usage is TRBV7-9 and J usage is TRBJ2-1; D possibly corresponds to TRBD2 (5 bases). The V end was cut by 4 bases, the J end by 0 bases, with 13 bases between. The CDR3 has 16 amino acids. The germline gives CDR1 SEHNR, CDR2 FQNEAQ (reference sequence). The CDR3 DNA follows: TGTGCCAGCAGCTCGGACTCTCAGAGCTCCTACAATGAGCAGTTCTTC. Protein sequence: CASSSDSQSSYNEQFF. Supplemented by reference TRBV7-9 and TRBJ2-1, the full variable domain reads DTGVSQNPRHKITKRGQNVTFRCDPISEHNRLYWYRQTLGQGPEFLTYFQNEAQLEKSRLLSDRFSAERPKGSFSTLEIQRTEQGDSAMYLCASSSDSQSSYNEQFFGPGTRLTVL.

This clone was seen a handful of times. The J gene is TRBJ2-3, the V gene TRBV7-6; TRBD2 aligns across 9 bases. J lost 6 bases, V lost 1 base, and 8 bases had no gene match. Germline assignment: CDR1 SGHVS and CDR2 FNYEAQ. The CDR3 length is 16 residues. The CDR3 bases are TGTGCCAGCAGCTTAGGGGCGGGGGGGCCGCGGGATACGCAGTATTTT. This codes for CASSLGAGGPRDTQYF.

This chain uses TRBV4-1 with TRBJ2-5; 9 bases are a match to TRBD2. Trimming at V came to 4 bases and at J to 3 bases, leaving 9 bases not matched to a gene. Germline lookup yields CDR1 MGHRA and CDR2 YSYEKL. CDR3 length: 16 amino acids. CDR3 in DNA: TGCGCCAGCAGCCGGGCGGGGGGGCGAGTGGAAGAGACCCAGTACTTC. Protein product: CASSRAGGRVEETQYF.

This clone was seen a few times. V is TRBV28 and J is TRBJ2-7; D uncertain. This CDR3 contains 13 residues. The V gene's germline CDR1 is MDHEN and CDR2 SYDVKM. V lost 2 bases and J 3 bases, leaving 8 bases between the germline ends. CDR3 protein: CASSLGQDYEQYF. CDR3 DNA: TGTGCCAGCAGTTTAGGGCAGGACTACGAGCAGTACTTC.

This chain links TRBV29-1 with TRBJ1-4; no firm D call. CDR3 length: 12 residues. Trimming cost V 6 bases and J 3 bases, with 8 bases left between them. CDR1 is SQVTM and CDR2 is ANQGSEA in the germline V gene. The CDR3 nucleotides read TGCAGCGTCGGGGTACCTAATGAAAAACTGTTTTTT. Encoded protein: CSVGVPNEKLFF.

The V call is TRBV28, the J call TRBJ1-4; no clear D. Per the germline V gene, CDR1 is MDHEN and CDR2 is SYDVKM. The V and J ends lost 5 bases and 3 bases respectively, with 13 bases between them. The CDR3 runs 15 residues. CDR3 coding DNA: TGTGCCAGCAGTCCGACATGGGCAGCTAATGAAAAACTGTTTTTT. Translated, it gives CASSPTWAANEKLFF.